Below, 2 T cell receptor beta chains from the same sample are listed, as sequenced in a study of technical replicates of blood from a few donors. Measured with immunoSEQ multiplex PCR; TCRdb has only the in-frame clones, and not every one. Among tens of thousands of clones listed, 85% to 95% were seen once. Sequencing was done on a sample of PBMCs. These receptors were collected from a human donor in good health. Some clones in this sample may be carry-over from other donors' samples.

This chain links TRBV7-2 with TRBJ1-2; D might be TRBD1 (5 bases). CDR1 and CDR2 (germline): SGHTA, FQGNSA. The CDR3 length is 14 residues. The germline V and J ends were trimmed by 2 bases and 7 bases, with 14 bases remaining between them. Here the CDR3 reads CASSLRAGNGGYTF. The CDR3 bases are TGTGCCAGCAGCTTACGGGCAGGGAACGGTGGCTACACCTTC.

This clone was recorded once. The chain combines TRBV9 with TRBJ2-3; no clear D gene. CDR3 length: 15 residues. V lost 0 bases and J 4 bases, leaving 12 bases between the germline ends. Germline-derived CDR1 and CDR2 are SGDLS and YYNGEE. Written as DNA, the CDR3 is TGTGCCAGCAGCGTAGATAGTACGAGCGCAGATACGCAGTATTTT. As protein: CASSVDSTSADTQYF.